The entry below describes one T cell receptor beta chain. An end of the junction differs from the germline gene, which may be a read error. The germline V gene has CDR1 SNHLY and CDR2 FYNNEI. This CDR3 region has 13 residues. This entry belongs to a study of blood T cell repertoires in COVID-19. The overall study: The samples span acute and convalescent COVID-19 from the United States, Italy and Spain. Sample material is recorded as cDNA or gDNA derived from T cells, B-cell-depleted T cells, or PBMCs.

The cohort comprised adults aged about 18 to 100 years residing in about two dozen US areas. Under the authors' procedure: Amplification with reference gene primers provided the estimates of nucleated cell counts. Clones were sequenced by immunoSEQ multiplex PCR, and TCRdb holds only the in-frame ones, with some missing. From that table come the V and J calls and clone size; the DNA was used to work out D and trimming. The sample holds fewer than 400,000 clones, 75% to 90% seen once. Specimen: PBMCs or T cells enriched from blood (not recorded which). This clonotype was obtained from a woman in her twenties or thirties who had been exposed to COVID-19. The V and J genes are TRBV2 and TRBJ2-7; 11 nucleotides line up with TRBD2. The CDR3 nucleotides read TGTGCCAGCAGACCGATAATAGCGGGAGGGCCCTTTTTC. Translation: CASRPIIAGGPFF.